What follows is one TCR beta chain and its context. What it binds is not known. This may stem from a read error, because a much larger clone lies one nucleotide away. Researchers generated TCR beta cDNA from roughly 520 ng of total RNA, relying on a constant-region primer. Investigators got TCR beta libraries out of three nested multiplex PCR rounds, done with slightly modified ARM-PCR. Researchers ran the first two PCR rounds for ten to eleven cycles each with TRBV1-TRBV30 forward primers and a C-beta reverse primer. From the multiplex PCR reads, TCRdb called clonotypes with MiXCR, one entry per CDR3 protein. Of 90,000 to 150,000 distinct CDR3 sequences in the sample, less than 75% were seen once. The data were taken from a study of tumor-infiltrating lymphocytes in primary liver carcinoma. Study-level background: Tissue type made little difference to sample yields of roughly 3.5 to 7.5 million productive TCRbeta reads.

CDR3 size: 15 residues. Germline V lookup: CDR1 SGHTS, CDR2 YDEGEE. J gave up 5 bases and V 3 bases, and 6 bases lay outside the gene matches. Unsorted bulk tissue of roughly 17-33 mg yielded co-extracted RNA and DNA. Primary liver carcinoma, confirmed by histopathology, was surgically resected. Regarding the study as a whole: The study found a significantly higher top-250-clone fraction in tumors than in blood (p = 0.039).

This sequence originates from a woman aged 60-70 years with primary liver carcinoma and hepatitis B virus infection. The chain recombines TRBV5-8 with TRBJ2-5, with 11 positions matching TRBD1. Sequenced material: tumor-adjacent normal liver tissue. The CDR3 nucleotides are TGTGCCAGCAGCTCCTGGACAGGGGGCGATGAGACCCAGTACTTC. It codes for CASSSWTGGDETQYF.